Listed here are 23 T cell receptor beta chains from one sample, sequenced in a study of identical twins (dated by TCRdb to 2016 to 2017). To prepare the library, 5' RACE was applied. Sequencing relied on an Illumina HiSeq 2000. The public reads were reanalyzed by TCRdb: fastp trimming at Q25, MiXCR alignment, in-frame beta chains only. Records with the same CDR3 protein are collapsed into one entry carrying the most frequent genes and DNA. Within this sample are about 660,000 distinct CDR3 sequences, with 8.5% to 9.5% of them counted one time only. 0.75% to 1% of the sample belongs to the ten largest clones. This sample also belongs to another study, concerning yellow fever vaccine responses in identical twins.

The sequenced sample was PBMCs. The receptor set was obtained from a woman aged 18-29 years in good health.

This clonotype was counted many times. V and J are TRBV20-1 and TRBJ2-3, with a possible D match to TRBD2 (5 bases). Germline V gives CDR1 DFQATT, CDR2 SNEGSKA (reference sequence). The CDR3 loop spans 16 amino acids. Trimming took off 2 bases at V and 3 bases at J, with 18 bases between the two ends. Here the CDR3 reads CSARPLTPPGTDTQYF. Here the CDR3 DNA reads TGCAGTGCTAGACCTTTGACTCCGCCGGGGACAGATACGCAGTATTTT.

The chain carries TRBV4-3 and TRBJ2-7; 11 nucleotides align to TRBD1. J was trimmed by 6 bases and V by 0 bases; bases with no gene match: 4. Per germline, CDR1 LGHNA and CDR2 YSLEER. The CDR3 sequence is 15 residues long. The CDR3 is CASSQDGTGGSEQYF. The DNA of the CDR3 is TGCGCCAGCAGCCAAGATGGGACAGGGGGGTCCGAGCAGTACTTC.

This clonotype was recorded a few times. The CDR3 loop is CASDSIPGLAGENNEQFF. The DNA of the CDR3 is TGCGCCAGCGACTCGATACCGGGACTAGCGGGAGAAAACAATGAGCAGTTCTTC. The genes are TRBV10-1 and TRBJ2-1, with TRBD2 matching over 14 bases. Germline V gives CDR1 WNHNN, CDR2 SYGVQD (reference sequence). The CDR3 is 18 residues long. V lost 8 bases to trimming and J lost 5 bases; unmatched junction nucleotides: 14.

There are many counts of this clonotype. The J gene is TRBJ1-6, the V gene TRBV10-3, with TRBD1 matching over 7 bases. The trim removed 5 bases at V and 8 bases at J, leaving 3 bases unmatched. This CDR3 is 13 amino acids long. Germline V gene data show CDR1 as ENHRY and CDR2 as SYGVKD. The CDR3, as DNA: TGTGCCATCAGTACAGGGGAGGATTCACCCCTCCACTTT. It yields the protein CAISTGEDSPLHF.

The chain uses TRBV11-3 and TRBJ2-7; D may correspond to TRBD1 or TRBD2 (6 bases each). Between the trimmed V and J ends, which lost 0 bases and 4 bases, there was a span of 16 bases. This CDR3 spans 16 amino acids. CDR1 and CDR2 (germline): SGHNT, YENEEA. The CDR3 loop reads CASSLDSSRGGYEQYF. As DNA, the CDR3 is TGTGCCAGCAGCTTAGATTCTTCAAGAGGGGGGTACGAGCAGTACTTC.

The rearrangement links TRBV15 to TRBJ2-3, with 7 bases fitting TRBD2. The CDR3 is made up of 17 amino acids. Looked up from germline, CDR1 is LNHNV and CDR2 is YYDKDF (reference sequence). The trim removed 5 bases at V and 3 bases at J, leaving 14 bases unmatched. CDR3 loop: CATSGKLAFRVTDTQYF. For the CDR3, the DNA is TGTGCCACCAGCGGTAAACTAGCGTTCAGGGTAACAGATACGCAGTATTTT.

This clonotype was seen a few times. The genes are TRBV10-3 and TRBJ2-7, with D possibly matching TRBD1 (6 bases). There are 13 residues in the CDR3. Deletions cut 4 bases from V and 3 bases from J, with 10 bases between. Germline V gives CDR1 ENHRY, CDR2 SYGVKD. The CDR3 DNA follows: TGTGCCATCAGTGGGGGCAGGGGCTACGAGCAGTACTTC. This sequence encodes CAISGGRGYEQYF.

The chain links TRBV10-1 to TRBJ2-7, with 9 bases matching TRBD1. The J segment lost 5 bases and the V segment lost 8 bases, leaving 10 bases of the junction unmatched. The germline V gene encodes CDR1 WNHNN and CDR2 SYGVQD (reference sequence). There are 14 residues in the CDR3. The CDR3 loop reads CASLQQGAINEQYF. As DNA, the CDR3 is TGCGCCAGCCTACAACAGGGGGCGATCAACGAGCAGTACTTC.

This clonotype was seen a few times. This rearrangement joins TRBV20-1 to TRBJ2-2; weak D call: TRBD1 (6 bases). The ends were cut back, 3 bases at V and 1 base at J, with 18 bases in the middle. Looked up from germline, CDR1 is DFQATT and CDR2 is SNEGSKA (reference sequence). The CDR3 loop spans 17 amino acids. The CDR3 protein is CSARETGFEVNTGELFF. In DNA form, the CDR3 reads TGCAGTGCTAGGGAAACAGGGTTCGAGGTGAACACCGGGGAGCTGTTTTTT.

In this sample, this clonotype turned up a few times. V and J are TRBV28 and TRBJ1-5; D is ambiguous. Per germline, CDR1 MDHEN and CDR2 SYDVKM. This CDR3 has 14 residues. Trimming removed 5 bases at V and 4 bases at J, with 12 bases between. This CDR3 reads CASSKQQNNQPQHF. For the CDR3, the DNA is TGTGCCAGCAGTAAACAGCAAAATAATCAGCCCCAGCATTTT.

In this sample, this clonotype turned up many times. The chain links TRBV20-1 to TRBJ2-7; a weak D match, TRBD1 (6 bases). V was cut by 0 bases and J by 0 bases, with 12 bases left in between. The CDR3 contains 15 residues. Germline lookup yields CDR1 DFQATT and CDR2 SNEGSKA (reference sequence). CDR3 DNA: TGCAGTGCTAGAGATTTCGCCAGGGGCTCCTACGAGCAGTACTTC. Protein sequence: CSARDFARGSYEQYF.

The chain has TRBV28 and TRBJ2-7; possible D gene TRBD1, 5 bases. Germline lookup yields CDR1 MDHEN and CDR2 SYDVKM. V was cut by 7 bases and J by 3 bases, with 13 bases left in between. The CDR3 consists of 13 residues. The CDR3 here is CASTDLDSYEQYF. The CDR3 DNA sequence: TGTGCCAGCACCGACCTAGACAGCTACGAGCAGTACTTC.

The rearrangement joins TRBV7-9 to TRBJ2-7; D possibly corresponds to TRBD2 (6 bases). Germline-derived CDR1 and CDR2 are SEHNR and FQNEAQ (reference sequence). The length of the CDR3 is 12 residues. V was clipped by 5 bases and J by 6 bases, with 11 bases between them. The CDR3 region is CASSPHGSEQYF. CDR3 DNA sequence: TGTGCCAGCAGCCCCCACGGGAGCGAGCAGTACTTC.

The rearrangement links TRBV29-1 to TRBJ1-1; the D gene is possibly TRBD1 (6 bases). This CDR3 has 11 amino acids. Per germline, CDR1 SQVTM and CDR2 ANQGSEA. The germline V and J ends were trimmed by 6 bases and 4 bases, with 9 bases remaining between them. The CDR3 is CSVPGVTEAFF. The CDR3 DNA reads TGCAGCGTCCCAGGGGTCACTGAAGCTTTCTTT.

A few counts support this clonotype. The chain carries TRBV6-2 or TRBV6-3 and TRBJ2-7; D gene uncertain. The V end was cut by 2 bases, the J end by 2 bases, with 13 bases between. Germline V gene data show CDR1 as MNHEY and CDR2 as SVGEGT. The CDR3 sequence is 15 residues long. This CDR3 reads CASSYGDAAAYEQYF. The CDR3 region has the DNA TGTGCCAGCAGTTACGGCGACGCGGCAGCCTACGAGCAGTACTTC.

CDR3 sequence reads: CASSVDGARGYNEQFF. CDR3 bases: TGTGCCAGCAGCGTAGATGGCGCCAGGGGCTACAATGAGCAGTTCTTC. The chain has TRBV9 and TRBJ2-1; perhaps TRBD1 as D (6 bases). Trimming pared 0 bases from V and 3 bases from J, leaving 13 bases between. The CDR3 loop spans 16 amino acids. Germline-derived CDR1 and CDR2 are SGDLS and YYNGEE.

This clonotype was observed a few times. This chain links TRBV11-1 with TRBJ2-1; 13 bases map to TRBD2. This CDR3 spans 15 amino acids. V lost 3 bases to trimming and J lost 8 bases; unmatched junction nucleotides: 4. Germline V CDR1 and CDR2: SGHAT, FQDESV (reference sequence). CDR3 sequence (DNA): TGTGCCAGCAGCTTGAGGACTAGCGGGAGCGATGAGCAGTTCTTC. This translates into CASSLRTSGSDEQFF.

This clonotype was counted only a few times. The chain joins TRBV11-2 to TRBJ2-1, with D perhaps matching TRBD1 or TRBD2 (5 bases each). The CDR3 length is 17 residues. Germline CDR1 reads SGHAT; CDR2 reads FQNNGV. Trimming removed 5 bases at V and 2 bases at J, with 19 bases between. The CDR3, as DNA: TGTGCCAGCAGCCTTAGTTCGGGGACCGGACCCTACAATGAGCAGTTCTTC. Translated: CASSLSSGTGPYNEQFF.

The chain combines TRBV29-1 with TRBJ2-1; D is unclear. V was shortened by 6 bases and J by 3 bases, with 9 bases between the two germline ends. CDR1 is SQVTM, CDR2 ANQGSEA, per germline. CDR3 length: 12 amino acids. CDR3: CSVNIIYNEQFF. CDR3 in DNA: TGCAGCGTAAACATCATCTACAATGAGCAGTTCTTC.

This clonotype was seen a handful of times. The J gene is TRBJ2-1, the V gene TRBV24-1, with 7 bases lining up with TRBD1. Germline lookup yields CDR1 KGHDR and CDR2 SFDVKD. Trimming cost V 4 bases and J 4 bases; bases outside gene matches: 12. The CDR3 contains 17 residues. CDR3 region: CATSEPDSGQVYNEQFF. CDR3 coding DNA: TGTGCCACCAGTGAGCCCGATTCCGGACAGGTGTACAATGAGCAGTTCTTC.

A note on this clonotype: The junction departs from the called germline gene at one end, perhaps through a read error. The rearrangement uses TRBV4-3 and TRBJ2-3, with D unclear. The CDR3 loop spans 13 amino acids. From germline, CDR1 is LGHNA and CDR2 YSLEER. The CDR3 is CASSQVRTDTQYF. DNA of the CDR3: TGTGCCAGCAGCCAAGTCCGCACAGATACGCAGTATTTT.

The chain uses TRBV3-1 and TRBJ2-2; D is possibly TRBD2 (6 bases). Germline CDR1 LGHDT, CDR2 YNNKEL (reference sequence). This CDR3 region has 14 residues. The germline V and J ends were trimmed by 7 bases and 2 bases, with 11 bases remaining between them. The DNA of the CDR3 is TGTGCCAGCACCGCGGGGATAAACACCGGGGAGCTGTTTTTT. Amino acid sequence: CASTAGINTGELFF. Based on the CDR3 plus reference TRBV3-1 and TRBJ2-2, the full variable domain is DTAVSQTPKYLVTQMGNDKSIKCEQNLGHDTMYWYKQDSKKFLKIMFSYNNKELIINETVPNRFSPKSPDKAHLNLHINSLELGDSAVYFCASTAGINTGELFFGEGSRLTVL.

This chain uses TRBV7-2 with TRBJ1-2; possible D gene TRBD1, 5 bases. Germline CDR1 SGHTA, CDR2 FQGNSA. The CDR3 is 14 residues long. V dropped 1 base and J dropped 6 bases, with 12 bases sitting between them. CDR3 DNA: TGTGCCAGCAGCTTAGGGTCAGGGTATCATGGCTACACCTTC. Protein product: CASSLGSGYHGYTF.